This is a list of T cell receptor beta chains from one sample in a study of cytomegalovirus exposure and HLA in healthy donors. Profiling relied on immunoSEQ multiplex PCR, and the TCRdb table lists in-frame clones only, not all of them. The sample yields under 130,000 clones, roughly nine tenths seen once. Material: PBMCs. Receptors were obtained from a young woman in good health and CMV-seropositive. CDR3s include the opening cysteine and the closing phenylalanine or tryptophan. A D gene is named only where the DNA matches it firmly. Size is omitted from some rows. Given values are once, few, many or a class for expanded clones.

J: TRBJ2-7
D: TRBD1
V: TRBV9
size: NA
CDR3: CASSPGQGQWGSYEQYF
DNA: TGTGCCAGCAGCCCGGGACAGGGTCAATGGGGTTCCTACGAGCAGTACTTC

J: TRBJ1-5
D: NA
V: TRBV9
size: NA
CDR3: CASSVAPGKNQPQHF
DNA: TGTGCCAGCAGCGTAGCCCCAGGGAAAAATCAGCCCCAGCATTTT

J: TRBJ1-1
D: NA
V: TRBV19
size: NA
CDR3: CASSLAPYTEAFF
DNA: TGTGCCAGTAGTCTGGCTCCCTACACTGAAGCTTTCTTT

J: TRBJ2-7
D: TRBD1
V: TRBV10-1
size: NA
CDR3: CASSEGTGFDYEQYF
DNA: TGCGCCAGCAGTGAAGGGACAGGGTTCGACTACGAGCAGTACTTC

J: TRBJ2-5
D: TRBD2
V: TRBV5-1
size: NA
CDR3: CASSPVREREETQYF
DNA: TGCGCCAGCAGCCCGGTGCGGGAGCGGGAAGAGACCCAGTACTTC

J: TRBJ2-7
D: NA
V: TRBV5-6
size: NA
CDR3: CASSWRALSYEQYF
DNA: TGTGCCAGCAGCTGGAGGGCCCTTTCCTACGAGCAGTACTTC

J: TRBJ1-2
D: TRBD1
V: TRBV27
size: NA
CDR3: CASSLRGGTGGRYGYTF
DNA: TGTGCCAGCAGTTTAAGAGGCGGGACAGGGGGCAGGTATGGCTACACCTTC

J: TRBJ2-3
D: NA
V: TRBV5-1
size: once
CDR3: CASSYRDWRGGTDTQYF
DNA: TGCGCCAGCAGCTACCGGGACTGGCGGGGAGGCACAGATACGCAGTATTTT

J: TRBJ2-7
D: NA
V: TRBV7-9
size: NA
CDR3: CASRSRGYEQYF
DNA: TGTGCCAGCAGGTCTCGGGGGTACGAGCAGTACTTC

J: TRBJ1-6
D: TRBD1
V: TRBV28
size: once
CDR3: CASSLYGGPGQGDSPLHF
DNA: TGTGCCAGCAGTTTATATGGTGGCCCCGGACAGGGAGATTCACCCCTCCACTTT

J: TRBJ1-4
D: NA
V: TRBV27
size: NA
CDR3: CASSLSGGTNEKLFF
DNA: TGTGCCAGCAGTTTAAGCGGGGGAACTAATGAAAAACTGTTTTTT

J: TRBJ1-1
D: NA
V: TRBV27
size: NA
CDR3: CASSVRENTEAFF
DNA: TGTGCCAGCAGTGTCAGGGAGAACACTGAAGCTTTCTTT

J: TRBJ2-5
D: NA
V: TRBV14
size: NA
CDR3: CASSLPGETQYF
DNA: TGTGCCAGCAGCTTACCGGGGGAGACCCAGTACTTC

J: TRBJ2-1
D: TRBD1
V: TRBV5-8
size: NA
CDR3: CASSLSGTGNEQFF
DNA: TGTGCCAGCAGCTTGTCCGGGACAGGGAATGAGCAGTTCTTC

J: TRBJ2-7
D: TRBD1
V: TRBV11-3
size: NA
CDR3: CASSSVTWTGAAYEQYF
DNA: TGTGCCAGCAGCTCAGTAACTTGGACAGGGGCAGCCTACGAGCAGTACTTC

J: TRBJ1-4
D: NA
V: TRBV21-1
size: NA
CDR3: CAFGEEKLFF
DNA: TGTGCCTTTGGGGAGGAAAAACTGTTTTTT

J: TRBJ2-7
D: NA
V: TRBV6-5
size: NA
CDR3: CASSYSGGHSYEQYF
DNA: TGTGCCAGCAGTTACTCGGGGGGGCACTCCTACGAGCAGTACTTC

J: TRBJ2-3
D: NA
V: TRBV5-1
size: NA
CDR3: CASSLAVDTDTQYF
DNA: TGCGCCAGCAGCTTAGCGGTCGACACAGATACGCAGTATTTT

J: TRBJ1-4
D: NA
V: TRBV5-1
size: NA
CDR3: CASSLGQFNEKLFF
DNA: TGCGCCAGCAGCTTGGGACAGTTTAATGAAAAACTGTTTTTT

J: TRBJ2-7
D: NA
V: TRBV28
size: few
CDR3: CASSSSGGRIEQYF
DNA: TGTGCCAGCAGTTCCTCCGGGGGACGGATCGAGCAGTACTTC

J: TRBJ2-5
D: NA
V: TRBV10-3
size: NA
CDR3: CAISEGQKETQYF
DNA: TGTGCCATCAGTGAGGGACAGAAAGAGACCCAGTACTTC

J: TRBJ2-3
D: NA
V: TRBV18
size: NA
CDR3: CASSGNRALSTDTQYF
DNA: TGTGCCAGCTCAGGAAACAGAGCCCTTAGCACAGATACGCAGTATTTT

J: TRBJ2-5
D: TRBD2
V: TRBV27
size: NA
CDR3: CAARPSGSDTWETQYF
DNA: TGTGCCGCGCGCCCTAGCGGGAGTGATACCTGGGAGACCCAGTACTTC

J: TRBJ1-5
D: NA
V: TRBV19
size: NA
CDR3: CASSIYGQPQHF
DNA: TGTGCCAGTAGTATCTACGGTCAGCCCCAGCATTTT

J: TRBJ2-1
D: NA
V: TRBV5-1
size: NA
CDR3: CASNPPGEGWDEQFF
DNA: TGCGCCAGCAACCCTCCGGGGGAAGGTTGGGATGAGCAGTTCTTC

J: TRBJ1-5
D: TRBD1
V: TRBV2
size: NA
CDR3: CASSRGSNQPQHF
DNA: TGTGCCAGCAGCAGGGGGAGCAATCAGCCCCAGCATTTT

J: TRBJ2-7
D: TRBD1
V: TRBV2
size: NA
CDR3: CASSSSPGQGLSFAQYF
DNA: TGTGCCAGCAGCTCGAGCCCGGGACAGGGGCTATCTTTCGCGCAGTACTTC

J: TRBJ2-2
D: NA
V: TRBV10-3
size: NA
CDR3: CAIGGVNTGELFF
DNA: TGTGCCATCGGAGGGGTAAACACCGGGGAGCTGTTTTTT

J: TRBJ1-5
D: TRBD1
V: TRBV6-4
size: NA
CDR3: CASPDRGDQPQHF
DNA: TGTGCCAGCCCGGACAGGGGGGACCAGCCCCAGCATTTT

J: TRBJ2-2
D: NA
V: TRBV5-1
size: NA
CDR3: CASSLAAAANTGELFF
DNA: TGCGCCAGCAGCTTGGCGGCGGCAGCGAACACCGGGGAGCTGTTTTTT

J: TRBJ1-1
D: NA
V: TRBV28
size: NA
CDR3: CASSLFAEAFF
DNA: TGTGCCAGCAGTTTATTCGCTGAAGCTTTCTTT

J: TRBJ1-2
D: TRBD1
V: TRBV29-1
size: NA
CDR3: CSVDRVTYGYTF
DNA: TGCAGCGTCGACAGGGTTACCTATGGCTACACCTTC

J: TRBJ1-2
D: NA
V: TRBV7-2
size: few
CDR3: CASSFNRGGQVVLYGYTF
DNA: TGTGCCAGCAGCTTTAACCGGGGGGGGCAGGTGGTTCTCTATGGCTACACCTTC

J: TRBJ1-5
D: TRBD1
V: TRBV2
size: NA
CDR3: CASSETRQGREPQHF
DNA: TGTGCCAGCAGTGAAACCCGACAGGGGAGGGAGCCCCAGCATTTT

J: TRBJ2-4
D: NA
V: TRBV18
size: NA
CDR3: CASSPPRVALAKNIQYF
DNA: TGTGCCAGCTCACCACCCAGGGTGGCTCTAGCCAAAAACATTCAGTACTTC

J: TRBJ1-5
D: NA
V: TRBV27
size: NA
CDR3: CASSFRGPQPQHF
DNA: TGTGCCAGCAGTTTCAGGGGTCCTCAGCCCCAGCATTTT

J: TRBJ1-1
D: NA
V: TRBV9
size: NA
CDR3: CASSVVSGIARANTEAFF
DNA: TGTGCCAGCAGCGTAGTAAGCGGGATCGCCCGAGCGAACACTGAAGCTTTCTTT

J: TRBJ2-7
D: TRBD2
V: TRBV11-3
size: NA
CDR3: CASSLKAGTSYEQYF
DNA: TGTGCCAGCAGCTTAAAAGCGGGGACCTCCTACGAGCAGTACTTC

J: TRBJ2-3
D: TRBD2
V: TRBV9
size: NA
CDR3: CASSHSGGAGSDTQYF
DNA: TGTGCCAGCAGCCATAGCGGGGGGGCGGGTTCAGATACGCAGTATTTT

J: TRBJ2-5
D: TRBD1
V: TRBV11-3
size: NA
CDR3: CASSPGQGEGETQYF
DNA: TGTGCCAGCAGCCCGGGACAGGGGGAGGGGGAGACCCAGTACTTC

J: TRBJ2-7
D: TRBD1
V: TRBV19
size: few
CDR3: CASSTGQGNEQYF
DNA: TGTGCCAGTAGTACTGGACAGGGCAACGAGCAGTACTTC

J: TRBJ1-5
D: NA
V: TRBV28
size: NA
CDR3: CASSLDIQPQHF
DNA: TGTGCCAGCAGTTTAGACATTCAGCCCCAGCATTTT

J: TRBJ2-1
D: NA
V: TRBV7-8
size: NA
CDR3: CASSTSGYRGANEQFF
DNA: TGTGCCAGCAGTACTAGCGGGTACAGGGGGGCGAATGAGCAGTTCTTC

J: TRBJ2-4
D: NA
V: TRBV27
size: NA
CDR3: CASSLSQGAKNIQYF
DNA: TGTGCCAGCAGTTTATCGCAGGGGGCCAAAAACATTCAGTACTTC

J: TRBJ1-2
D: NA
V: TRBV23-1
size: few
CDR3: CASSHAGNGYTF
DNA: TGCGCCAGCTCCCACGCAGGGAATGGCTACACCTTC

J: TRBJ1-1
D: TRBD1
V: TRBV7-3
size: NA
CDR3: CASSPGTGGNTEAFF
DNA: TGTGCCAGCAGCCCTGGGACAGGGGGAAACACTGAAGCTTTCTTT

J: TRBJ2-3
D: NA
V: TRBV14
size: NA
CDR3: CASSQENLRASSPSTDTQYF
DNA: TGTGCCAGCAGCCAAGAGAATCTTCGGGCTAGCAGTCCTAGCACAGATACGCAGTATTTT

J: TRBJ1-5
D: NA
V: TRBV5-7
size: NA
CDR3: CASSSRGSQPQHF
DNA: TGTGCCAGCAGCTCGCGGGGAAGTCAGCCCCAGCATTTT

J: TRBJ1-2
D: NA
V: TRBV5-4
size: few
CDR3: CASSVTGTRGYTF
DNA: TGTGCCAGCAGCGTAACAGGGACCCGGGGCTACACCTTC

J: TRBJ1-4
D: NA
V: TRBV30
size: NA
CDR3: CASTPGQTNEKLFF
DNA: TGTGCCTCTACACCGGGACAAACTAATGAAAAACTGTTTTTT